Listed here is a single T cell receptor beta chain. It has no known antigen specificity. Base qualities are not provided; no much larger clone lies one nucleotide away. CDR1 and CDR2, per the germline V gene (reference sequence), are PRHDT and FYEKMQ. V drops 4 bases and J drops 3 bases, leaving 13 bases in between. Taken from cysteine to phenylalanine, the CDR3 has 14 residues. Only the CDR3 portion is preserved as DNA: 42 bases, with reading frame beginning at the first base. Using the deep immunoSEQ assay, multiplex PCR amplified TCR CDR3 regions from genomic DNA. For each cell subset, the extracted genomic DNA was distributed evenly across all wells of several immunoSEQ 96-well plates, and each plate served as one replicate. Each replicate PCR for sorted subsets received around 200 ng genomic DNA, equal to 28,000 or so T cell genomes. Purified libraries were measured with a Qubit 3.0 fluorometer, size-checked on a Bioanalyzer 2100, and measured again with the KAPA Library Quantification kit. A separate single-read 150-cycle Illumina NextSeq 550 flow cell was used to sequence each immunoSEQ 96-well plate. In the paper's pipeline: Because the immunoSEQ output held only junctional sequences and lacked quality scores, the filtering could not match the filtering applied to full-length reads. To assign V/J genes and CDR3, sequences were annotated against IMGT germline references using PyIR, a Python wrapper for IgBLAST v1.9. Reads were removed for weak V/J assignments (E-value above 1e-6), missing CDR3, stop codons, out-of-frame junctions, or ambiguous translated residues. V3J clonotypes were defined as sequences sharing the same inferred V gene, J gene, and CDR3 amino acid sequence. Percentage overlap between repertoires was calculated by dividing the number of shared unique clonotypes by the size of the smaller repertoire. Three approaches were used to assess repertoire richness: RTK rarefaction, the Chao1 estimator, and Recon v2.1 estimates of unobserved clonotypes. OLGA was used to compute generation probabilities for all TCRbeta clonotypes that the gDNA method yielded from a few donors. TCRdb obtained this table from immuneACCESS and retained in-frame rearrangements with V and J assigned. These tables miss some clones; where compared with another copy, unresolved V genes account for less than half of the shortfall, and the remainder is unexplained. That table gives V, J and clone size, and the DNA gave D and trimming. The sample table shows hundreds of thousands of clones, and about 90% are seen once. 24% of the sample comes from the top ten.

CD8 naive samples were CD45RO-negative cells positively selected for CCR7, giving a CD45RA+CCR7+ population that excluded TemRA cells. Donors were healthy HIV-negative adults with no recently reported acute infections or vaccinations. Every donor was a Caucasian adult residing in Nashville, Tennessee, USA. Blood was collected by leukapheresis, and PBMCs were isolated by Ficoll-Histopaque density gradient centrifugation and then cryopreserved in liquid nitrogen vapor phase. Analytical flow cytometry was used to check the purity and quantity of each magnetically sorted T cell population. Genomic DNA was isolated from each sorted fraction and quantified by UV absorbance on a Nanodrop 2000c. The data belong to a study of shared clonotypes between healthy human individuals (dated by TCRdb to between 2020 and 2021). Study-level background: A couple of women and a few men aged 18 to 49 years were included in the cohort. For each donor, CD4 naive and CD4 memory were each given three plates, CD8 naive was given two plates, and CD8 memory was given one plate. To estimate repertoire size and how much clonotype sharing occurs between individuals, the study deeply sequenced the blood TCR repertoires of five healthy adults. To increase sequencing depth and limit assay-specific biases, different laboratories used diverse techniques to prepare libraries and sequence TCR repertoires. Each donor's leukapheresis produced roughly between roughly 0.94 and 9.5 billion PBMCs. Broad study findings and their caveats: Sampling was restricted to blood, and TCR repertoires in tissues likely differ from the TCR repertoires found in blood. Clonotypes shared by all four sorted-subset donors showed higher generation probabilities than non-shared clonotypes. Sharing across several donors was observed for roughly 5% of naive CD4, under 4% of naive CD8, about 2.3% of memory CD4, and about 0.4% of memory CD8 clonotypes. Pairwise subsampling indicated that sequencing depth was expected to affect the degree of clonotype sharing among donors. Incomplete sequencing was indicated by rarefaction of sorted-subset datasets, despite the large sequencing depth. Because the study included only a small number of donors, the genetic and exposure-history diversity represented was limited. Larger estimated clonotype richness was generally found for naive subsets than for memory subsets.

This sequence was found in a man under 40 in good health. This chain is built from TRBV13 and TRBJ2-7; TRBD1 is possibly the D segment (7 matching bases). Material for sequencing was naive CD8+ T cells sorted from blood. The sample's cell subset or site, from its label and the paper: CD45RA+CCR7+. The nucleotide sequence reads TGTGCCAGCAGCTCTAGACAGGGAGGCTACGAGCAGTACTTC. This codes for CASSSRQGGYEQYF.